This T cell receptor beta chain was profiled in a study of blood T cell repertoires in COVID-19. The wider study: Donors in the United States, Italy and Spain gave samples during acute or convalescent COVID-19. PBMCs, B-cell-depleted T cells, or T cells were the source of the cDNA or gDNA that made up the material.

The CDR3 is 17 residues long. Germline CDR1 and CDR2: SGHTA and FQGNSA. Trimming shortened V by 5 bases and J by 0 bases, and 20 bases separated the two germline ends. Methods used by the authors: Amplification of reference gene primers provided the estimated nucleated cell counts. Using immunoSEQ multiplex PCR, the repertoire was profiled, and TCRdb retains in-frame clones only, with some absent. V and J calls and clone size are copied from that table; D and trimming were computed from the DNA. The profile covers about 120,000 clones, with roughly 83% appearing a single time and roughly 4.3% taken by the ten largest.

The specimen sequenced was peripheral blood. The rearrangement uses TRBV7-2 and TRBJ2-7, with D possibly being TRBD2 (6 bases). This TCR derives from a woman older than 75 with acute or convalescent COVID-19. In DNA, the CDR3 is TGTGCCAGCAGCGACCCCGGGACTTCAAGCACCTCCTACGAGCAGTACTTC. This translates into CASSDPGTSSTSYEQYF.